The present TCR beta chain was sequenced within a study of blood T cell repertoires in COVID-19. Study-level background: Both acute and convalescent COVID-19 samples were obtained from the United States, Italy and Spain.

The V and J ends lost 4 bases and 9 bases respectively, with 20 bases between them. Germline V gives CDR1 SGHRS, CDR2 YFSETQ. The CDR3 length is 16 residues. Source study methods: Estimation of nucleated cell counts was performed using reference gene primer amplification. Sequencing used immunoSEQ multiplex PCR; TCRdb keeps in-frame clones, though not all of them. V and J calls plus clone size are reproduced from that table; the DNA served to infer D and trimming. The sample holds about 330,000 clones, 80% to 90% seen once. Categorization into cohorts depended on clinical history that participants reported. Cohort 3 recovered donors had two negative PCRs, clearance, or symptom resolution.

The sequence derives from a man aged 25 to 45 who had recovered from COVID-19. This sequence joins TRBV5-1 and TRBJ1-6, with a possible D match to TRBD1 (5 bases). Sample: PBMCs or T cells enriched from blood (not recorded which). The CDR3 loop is CASSVDRRQSPSPLHF. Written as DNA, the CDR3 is TGCGCCAGCAGCGTAGACAGACGACAGAGTCCTTCACCCCTCCACTTT.